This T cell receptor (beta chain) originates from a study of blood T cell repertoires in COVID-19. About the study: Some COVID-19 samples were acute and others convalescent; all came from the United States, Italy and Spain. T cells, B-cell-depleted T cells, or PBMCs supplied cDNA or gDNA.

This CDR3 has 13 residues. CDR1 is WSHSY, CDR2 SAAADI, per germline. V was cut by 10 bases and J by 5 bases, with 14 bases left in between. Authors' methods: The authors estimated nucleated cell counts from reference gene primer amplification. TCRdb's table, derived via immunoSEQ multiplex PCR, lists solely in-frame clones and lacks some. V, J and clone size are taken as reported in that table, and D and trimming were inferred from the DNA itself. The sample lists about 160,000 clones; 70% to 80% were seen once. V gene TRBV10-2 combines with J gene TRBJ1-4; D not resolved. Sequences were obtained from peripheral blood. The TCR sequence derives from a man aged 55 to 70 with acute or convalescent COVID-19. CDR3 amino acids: CATRPQENEKLFF. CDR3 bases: TGCGCCACCCGACCTCAGGAAAATGAAAAACTGTTTTTT.